The present TCR beta chain was sequenced within a study of cytomegalovirus exposure and HLA in healthy donors. Study observations and caveats: In vitro confirmation showed a few CMV-associated chains to be CMV antigen specific. A later look showed TCR association rates differing by HLA locus, highest for DRB1 and lowest for HLA-C. Later genetic work tied a missense DCLRE1C variant to beta-chain V and J trimming.

The study ran its PCR with 60 Vbeta and 13 Jbeta primers. Assay used: immunoSEQ multiplex PCR; TCRdb lists only in-frame clones, some missing. This table lists approximately 190,000 clones. Germline V gene data show CDR1 as SGHVS and CDR2 as FQNEAQ. The junction had 9 bases not matched to a gene; V was cut back by 7 bases and J by 7 bases. The CDR3 consists of 13 residues. In regard to this clone: Its antigen remains unidentified.

Sequenced sample: PBMCs. This sequence was found in a boy aged 10-17 years in good health and CMV-seronegative. This sequence joins TRBV7-8 and TRBJ1-2; 7 bases match TRBD1. Here the CDR3 DNA reads TGTGCCAGCACTTTTCAGGGGGGCGGTGGCTACACCTTC. Translating it yields CASTFQGGGGYTF.